What follows describes a single T cell receptor (beta chain). Looked up from germline, CDR1 is MDHEN and CDR2 is SYDVKM. The CDR3 loop spans 14 amino acids. The V gene end was trimmed by 5 bases and the J gene end by 4 bases; junction bases not matched to a gene: 4. These data come from a study of technical replicates of blood from a few donors. Measured with immunoSEQ multiplex PCR; TCRdb has only the in-frame clones, and not every one. The data contain nearly 80,000 clones, 80% to 95% of them singletons. Sequenced: T cells isolated from PBMCs. J is TRBJ1-1 and V is TRBV28; 10 nucleotides align to TRBD1. The clonotype comes from a human donor in good health. DNA for the CDR3: TGTGCCAGCAGTCGATGGGACAGGGGCACTGAAGCTTTCTTT. It specifies CASSRWDRGTEAFF.